This TCR beta chain derives from a study of identical twins. Study results and caveats: The conclusions drew on cross-sectional statistical analysis instead of tracking the same donors.

Per the germline V gene, CDR1 is SGHRS and CDR2 is YFSETQ. The ends were cut back, 4 bases at V and 0 bases at J, with 15 bases in the middle. The CDR3 is 16 amino acids. Details on this clonotype: What it binds is not known.

MiXCR, run by TCRdb on the 5' RACE reads, gives a single entry per CDR3 protein. There are around 370,000 distinct CDR3 sequences in the sample; 7% to 9.5% occur only once, and 8% to 9.5% lies in the top ten. The sequenced sample was naive T cells sorted from blood. The gene calls are TRBV5-1 and TRBJ2-3, with D possibly being TRBD1 or TRBD2 (5 bases each). The receptor was isolated from a woman aged 45-65 years in good health. The CDR3 DNA reads as TGCGCCAGCAGCCCGGACGGTGGGGGTAGCACAGATACGCAGTATTTT. It encodes CASSPDGGGSTDTQYF.